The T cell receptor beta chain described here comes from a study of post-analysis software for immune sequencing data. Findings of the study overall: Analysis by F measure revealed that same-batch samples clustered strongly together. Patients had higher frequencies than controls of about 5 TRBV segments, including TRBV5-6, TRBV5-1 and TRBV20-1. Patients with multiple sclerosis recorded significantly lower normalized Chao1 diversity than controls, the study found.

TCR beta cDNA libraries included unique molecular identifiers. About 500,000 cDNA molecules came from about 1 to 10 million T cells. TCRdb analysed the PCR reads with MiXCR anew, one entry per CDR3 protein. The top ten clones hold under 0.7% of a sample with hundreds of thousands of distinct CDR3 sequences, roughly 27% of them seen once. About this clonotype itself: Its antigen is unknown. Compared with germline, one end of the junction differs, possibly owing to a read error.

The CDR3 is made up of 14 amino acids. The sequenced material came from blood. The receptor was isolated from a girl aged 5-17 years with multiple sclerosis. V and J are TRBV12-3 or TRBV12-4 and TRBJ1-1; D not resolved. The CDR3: CASAPGRMNIEAFF. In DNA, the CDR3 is TGTGCCAGCGCCCCGGGCAGAATGAACATTGAAGCTTTCTTT.